The T cell receptor beta chain under discussion was sequenced for a study of blood T cells in healthy people across ages. Study overall: About one barcoded beta molecule was captured per two T cells (by template switching).

This clonotype came up many times. The use of a sample-barcoded 5' primer and a J-beta primer mix characterized a second PCR of about 7 to 12 cycles. TCRdb reprocessed the 5' RACE reads with MiXCR, giving one entry per CDR3 protein. The sample yields 1.5 million to 2 million distinct CDR3 sequences, 25% to 30% seen once. Per the germline V gene, CDR1 is DFQATT and CDR2 is SNEGSKA (reference sequence). The length of the CDR3 is 17 residues. Trimming took 1 base from V and 7 from J; bases not matched to a gene: 14. V usage is TRBV20-1 and J usage is TRBJ2-5; 11 bases line up with TRBD2. The sequencing sample was made of blood. The sequence derives from a woman in her thirties in good health. CDR3 amino acids: CSARVALAGGPIGTQYF. CDR3 DNA sequence: TGCAGTGCTAGAGTGGCTCTAGCGGGGGGCCCCATCGGGACCCAGTACTTC.